This T cell receptor beta chain derives from a study of OX40 agonist ivuxolimab in advanced cancers. Study summary: Enrolled patients in dose escalation had cancers that were hepatocellular carcinoma, melanoma, renal cell or head and neck cancer.

There are 15 residues in the CDR3. The J segment lost 0 bases and the V segment lost 5 bases, leaving 6 bases of the junction unmatched. Germline CDR1 and CDR2: MDHEN and SYDVKM. General observations from the study: Average numbers of expanded clones were greater in CD8+ T cells than in CD4+. At doses 0.1 to 3.0 mg/kg, CD4+ and CD8+ clones expanded. Normalized expansion of T-cell clones was also low for some nonresponders.

The data were produced by immunoSEQ multiplex PCR, yet TCRdb's version contains in-frame clones alone and is incomplete. The sample includes about 91,000 clones, about nine tenths of them seen just once. Notes on this clone: Antigen unknown.

The chain uses TRBV28 and TRBJ1-1, with 7 bases that match TRBD1. Sample: CD4+ or CD8+ T cells sorted from blood, taken in a trial of the OX40 agonist ivuxolimab. This receptor was taken from an adult with an advanced solid tumor such as melanoma, head and neck, liver or kidney cancer. The CDR3 DNA follows: TGTGCCAGCAGTGGCCCGGGACAGCTGAACACTGAAGCTTTCTTT. Its protein product is CASSGPGQLNTEAFF.